The 26 T cell receptor beta chains presented below share a single source sample, sequenced in a study of OX40 agonist ivuxolimab in advanced cancers. Sequenced by immunoSEQ multiplex PCR; TCRdb stores in-frame clones only, minus some. The profile shows under 70,000 clones, 80% to 90% of them singletons. The sample was CD4+ or CD8+ T cells sorted from blood, taken in a trial of the OX40 agonist ivuxolimab. These receptors originate from an adult with an advanced solid tumor such as melanoma, head and neck, liver or kidney cancer.

V is TRBV10-1 and J is TRBJ2-1; no definite D call. Looked up from germline, CDR1 is WNHNN and CDR2 is SYGVQD (reference sequence). This CDR3 has 13 residues. V was trimmed by 0 bases and J by 1 base, leaving 1 base between them. The CDR3 protein is CASSESSYNEQFF. The DNA for the CDR3 is TGCGCCAGCAGTGAGTCTTCCTACAATGAGCAGTTCTTC.

The chain couples TRBV4-2 to TRBJ2-7; D is undetermined. CDR1 is LGHNA, CDR2 YNFKEQ, per germline. Trimming left V 0 bases short and J 4 bases short, with 19 bases between. The CDR3 is 17 amino acids. CDR3 DNA sequence: TGTGCCAGCAGCCAAGATTTAGGCAGTTTCGGTTCTTACGAGCAGTACTTC. It translates to CASSQDLGSFGSYEQYF.

V usage is TRBV5-1 and J usage is TRBJ1-2; TRBD1 is a possible D gene (6 bases). The CDR3 extends over 14 amino acids. Per germline, CDR1 SGHRS and CDR2 YFSETQ. Trimming removed 3 bases at V and 8 bases at J, with 17 bases between. The CDR3: CASSSTAGGNGYTF. As DNA, the CDR3 is TGCGCCAGCAGCTCCACGGCGGGGGGCAACGGCTACACCTTC.

The chain joins TRBV28 to TRBJ1-3; 7 bases are shared with TRBD1. Germline CDR1 is MDHEN and CDR2 is SYDVKM. Losses at the gene ends were 4 bases for V and 1 base for J; bases not matched to a gene: 7. This CDR3 is built from 16 residues. As DNA, the CDR3 is TGTGCCAGCAGTTCGCCGGGACAGACTTCTGGAAACACCATATATTTT. It specifies CASSSPGQTSGNTIYF.

V usage is TRBV19 and J usage is TRBJ2-3; the match to TRBD1 covers 9 bases. The V gene's germline CDR1 is LNHDA and CDR2 SQIVND (reference sequence). This CDR3 spans 16 amino acids. Unmatched junction bases numbered 10, after V lost 5 bases and J lost 4 bases. CDR3 region: CASSPQTGGRADTQYF. DNA for the CDR3: TGTGCCAGTAGTCCCCAGACAGGGGGTAGGGCAGATACGCAGTATTTT.

The rearrangement links TRBV9 to TRBJ1-4; D remains unclear. The CDR3 consists of 14 residues. Germline lookup yields CDR1 SGDLS and CDR2 YYNGEE. Trimming left V 0 bases short and J 4 bases short, with 7 bases between. The CDR3 loop reads CASSVEEVNEKLFF. In DNA form, the CDR3 reads TGTGCCAGCAGCGTAGAAGAAGTTAATGAAAAACTGTTTTTT.

This rearrangement joins TRBV6-1 to TRBJ1-1, with D unresolved. Germline assignment: CDR1 MNHNS and CDR2 SASEGT. V shed 3 bases and J shed 1 base, with 9 bases lying between them. CDR3 length equals 14 residues. CDR3 amino acids: CASSDLTRNTEAFF. The CDR3 DNA reads as TGTGCCAGCAGTGACCTTACACGGAACACTGAAGCTTTCTTT.

The gene calls are TRBV7-3 and TRBJ2-2; 9 bases line up with TRBD1. CDR3 length: 16 amino acids. Per germline, CDR1 SGHTA and CDR2 FQGTGA. The trim removed 5 bases at V and 6 bases at J, leaving 10 bases unmatched. The CDR3 is CASSVWTGVGAGELFF. The CDR3 nucleotides are TGTGCCAGCAGCGTCTGGACAGGGGTCGGCGCCGGGGAGCTGTTTTTT.

The chain links TRBV6-6 to TRBJ2-3; 7 bases agree with TRBD2. The CDR3 loop spans 15 amino acids. Germline V lookup: CDR1 MNHNY, CDR2 SVGAGI (reference sequence). V lost 5 bases to trimming and J lost 0 bases; unmatched junction nucleotides: 5. The DNA of the CDR3 is TGTGCCAGCAGTCAATTTAGCGGGAGCACAGATACGCAGTATTTT. Residues: CASSQFSGSTDTQYF.

This clone was observed a few times. The V gene is TRBV4-2, the J gene TRBJ2-7, with a weak D call TRBD1 (6 bases). The CDR3 covers 14 residues. CDR1 LGHNA and CDR2 YNFKEQ come from the germline V gene. The ends were cut back, 1 base at V and 2 bases at J, with 9 bases in the middle. CDR3 sequence: CASSQGQGTYEQYF. CDR3 in DNA: TGTGCCAGCAGCCAAGGGCAGGGGACCTACGAGCAGTACTTC.

Worth noting for this clone: A junction boundary mismatches the germline segment, possibly from a read error. The V and J genes are TRBV7-7 and TRBJ2-3; 8 bases line up with TRBD1. Germline assignment: CDR1 SSHAT and CDR2 FNYEAQ (reference sequence). The CDR3 has 13 residues. This chain's CDR3 is CASSSDRGDTQYF. In nucleotides, the CDR3 is TGTGCTAGCAGCTCCGACAGGGGCGATACGCAGTATTTT.

The CDR3 coding sequence is TGTGCCAGCAGCTTGCAGGGGGATAGCAATCAGCCCCAGCATTTT. Protein product: CASSLQGDSNQPQHF. The V gene is TRBV5-5, the J gene TRBJ1-5; 7 nucleotides agree with TRBD1. There are 15 residues in the CDR3. The trim removed 1 base at V and 0 bases at J, leaving 1 base unmatched. Germline V lookup: CDR1 SGHKS, CDR2 YYEKEE (reference sequence).

This clone is a singleton in its sample. This chain joins TRBV5-4 and TRBJ1-3; D is perhaps TRBD1 (6 bases). V shed 6 bases and J shed 4 bases, with 17 bases lying between them. Germline lookup yields CDR1 SGHNT and CDR2 YYREEE (reference sequence). This CDR3 region has 15 residues. The CDR3 region is CASTAGGAPGNTIYF. CDR3 coding DNA: TGTGCCAGCACAGCGGGGGGGGCGCCGGGAAACACCATATATTTT. Together with reference TRBV5-4 and TRBJ1-3, the CDR3 gives the full variable domain: ETGVTQSPTHLIKTRGQQVTLRCSSQSGHNTVSWYQQALGQGPQFIFQYYREEENGRGNFPPRFSGLQFPNYSSELNVNALELDDSALYLCASTAGGAPGNTIYFGEGSWLTVV.

The chain employs TRBV7-2 and TRBJ1-6; D remains unclear. This CDR3 is built from 16 residues. Germline V gene lookup returns CDR1 SGHTA and CDR2 FQGNSA. V lost 3 bases and J 5 bases, leaving 14 bases between the germline ends. In nucleotides, the CDR3 is TGTGCCAGCAGCTTGCGACTCCCGGAAAATAATTCACCCCTCCACTTT. This codes for CASSLRLPENNSPLHF.

The V call is TRBV7-7, the J call TRBJ1-4; TRBD1 is a possible D gene (6 bases). Germline CDR1 is SSHAT and CDR2 is FNYEAQ (reference sequence). This CDR3 is 13 amino acids long. Trimming pared 5 bases from V and 3 bases from J, leaving 7 bases between. The CDR3: CASSQGPNEKLFF. In DNA form, the CDR3 reads TGTGCCAGCAGCCAGGGGCCTAATGAAAAACTGTTTTTT.

The chain employs TRBV18 and TRBJ2-7; no clear D gene. The germline gives CDR1 KGHSH, CDR2 LQKENI. V shed 3 bases and J shed 1 base, with 13 bases lying between them. The CDR3 runs to 15 residues. The chain's CDR3 is CASSPKLALSYEQYF. CDR3 in DNA: TGTGCCAGCTCACCGAAACTGGCGTTATCCTACGAGCAGTACTTC.

The rearrangement links TRBV2 to TRBJ1-6; D remains unclear. There are 15 residues in the CDR3. V lost 3 bases and J 8 bases, leaving 14 bases between the germline ends. CDR1 and CDR2 from the germline V gene are SNHLY and FYNNEI. CDR3 coding DNA: TGTGCCAGCAGTGATTTTAGGGCCCCGGATTCACCCCTCCACTTT. It codes for CASSDFRAPDSPLHF.

This clone is a singleton in its sample. The chain combines TRBV28 with TRBJ1-2, with D uncertain. Germline CDR1 is MDHEN and CDR2 is SYDVKM. V was cut by 7 bases and J by 4 bases, with 10 bases left in between. The CDR3 totals 12 residues. Here the CDR3 reads CASNKQLYGYTF. The CDR3 bases are TGTGCCAGCAACAAACAGCTCTATGGCTACACCTTC.

This clone showed up just a few times. This chain connects TRBV19 to TRBJ2-2; D is perhaps TRBD1 (5 bases). This CDR3 contains 12 residues. V shed 10 bases and J shed 15 bases, with 21 bases lying between them. Germline CDR1 LNHDA, CDR2 SQIVND (reference sequence). The CDR3 protein is CATTGPLNVLFF. As DNA, the CDR3 is TGTGCCACCACAGGCCCTCTCAACGTTTTGTTTTTT.

The chain has TRBV11-2 and TRBJ1-1; no reliable D call. Trimming stripped 4 bases from V and 3 bases from J, with 12 bases between. CDR1 and CDR2 from the germline V gene are SGHAT and FQNNGV. The CDR3 runs to 14 residues. The CDR3 nucleotides are TGTGCCAGCAGCTACCCCGCTAGGTACACTGAAGCTTTCTTT. Amino acid sequence: CASSYPARYTEAFF.

V is TRBV5-1 and J is TRBJ1-4; D is uncertain. The CDR3 extends over 16 amino acids. Trimming left V 7 bases short and J 0 bases short, with 16 bases between. In germline, CDR1 is SGHRS, CDR2 YFSETQ. The CDR3 nucleotides are TGCGCCAGCCGATATGGGTGGCGGGCAACTAATGAAAAACTGTTTTTT. Translation gives CASRYGWRATNEKLFF.

The chain joins TRBV9 to TRBJ1-3; no clear D gene. The V gene lost 1 base and the J gene lost 2 bases, with 10 bases spanning the gap. This CDR3 spans 15 amino acids. Per the germline V gene, CDR1 is SGDLS and CDR2 is YYNGEE. CDR3 sequence reads: CASSVLGNAGNTIYF. The CDR3 DNA reads as TGTGCCAGCAGCGTACTGGGCAACGCTGGAAACACCATATATTTT. The full variable domain, rest sourced from reference TRBV9 and TRBJ1-3, is DSGVTQTPKHLITATGQRVTLRCSPRSGDLSVYWYQQSLDQGLQFLIQYYNGEERAKGNILERFSAQQFPDLHSELNLSSLELGDSALYFCASSVLGNAGNTIYFGEGSWLTVV.

The CDR3 DNA is TGTGCCAGCAGTCAAACACTGAACGCTTTCTTT. It codes for CASSQTLNAFF. The rearrangement uses TRBV2 and TRBJ1-1, with D hard to call. Trimming removed 5 bases at V and 11 bases at J, with 12 bases between. The CDR3 is 11 residues long. The V gene's germline CDR1 is SNHLY and CDR2 FYNNEI.

The chain is built from TRBV9 and TRBJ2-3, with 10 nucleotides matching TRBD2. This CDR3 has 16 amino acids. Germline V gene data show CDR1 as SGDLS and CDR2 as YYNGEE. J lost 3 bases, V lost 3 bases, and 7 bases had no gene match. The CDR3 DNA follows: TGTGCCAGCAGCGAAACTAGCGGGGCCGGTACAGATACGCAGTATTTT. It encodes CASSETSGAGTDTQYF. Drawing the rest from reference TRBV9 and TRBJ2-3, the complete variable domain is DSGVTQTPKHLITATGQRVTLRCSPRSGDLSVYWYQQSLDQGLQFLIQYYNGEERAKGNILERFSAQQFPDLHSELNLSSLELGDSALYFCASSETSGAGTDTQYFGPGTRLTVL.

The chain is built from TRBV27 and TRBJ2-5; 9 positions agree with TRBD1. Looked up from germline, CDR1 is MNHEY and CDR2 is SMNVEV (reference sequence). CDR3 size: 16 residues. V shed 1 base, J shed 2 bases, and the junction held 5 bases outside the gene matches. CDR3 loop: CASSLWTGEGQETQYF. The CDR3 bases are TGTGCCAGCAGTTTATGGACAGGGGAAGGGCAAGAGACCCAGTACTTC.

The rearrangement links TRBV15 to TRBJ1-3, with unresolved D. The germline gives CDR1 LNHNV, CDR2 YYDKDF (reference sequence). V lost 0 bases and J lost 7, with 16 bases in between. This CDR3 comprises 16 residues. CDR3 in DNA: TGTGCCACCAGCAGAGATCTAAGGGCTTCTACTAACACCATATATTTT. This sequence encodes CATSRDLRASTNTIYF.